Listed here are 25 T cell receptor beta chains from one sample, sequenced in a study of human CD8 memory T cell subsets. The authors made TCR beta libraries using UMI-labeled 5' RACE. TCRdb re-called the 5' RACE reads, yielding one record per CDR3 amino acid sequence without DNA. The listing records 9,500 to 15,000 distinct CDR3 sequences. Input material: CD8+ T cells from PBMCs. The source of these receptors is a human donor in good health.

The chain is built from TRBV19 and TRBJ2-2; no DNA is available, so the TRBD1 call from TCRdb remains unchecked. The germline V gene has CDR1 LNHDA and CDR2 SQIVND (reference sequence). The CDR3 length is 15 residues. CDR3 amino acids: CASSNDHRGPGELFF.

This chain connects TRBV5-8 to TRBJ1-5; TCRdb proposes TRBD1, but this gene call is untestable without DNA. From germline, CDR1 is SGHTS and CDR2 YDEGEE. CDR3 size: 16 residues. The CDR3 sequence: CASSLAWGGPNQPQHF. Filled out from reference TRBV5-8 and TRBJ1-5, the complete variable domain reads EAGVTQSPTHLIKTRGQQATLRCSPISGHTSVYWYQQALGLGLQFLLWYDEGEERNRGNFPPRFSGRQFPNYSSELNVNALELEDSALYLCASSLAWGGPNQPQHFGDGTRLSIL.

This chain links TRBV7-9 with TRBJ2-7. The germline V gene encodes CDR1 SEHNR and CDR2 FQNEAQ (reference sequence). The length of the CDR3 is 13 residues. This chain's CDR3 is CASSLASSYEQYF.

The chain uses TRBV7-9 and TRBJ2-7; TCRdb's D gene call, TRBD1, goes unchecked for lack of DNA. Germline assignment: CDR1 SEHNR and CDR2 FQNEAQ (reference sequence). The CDR3 contains 13 residues. The CDR3 here is CASSGGPTYEQYF.

This sequence joins TRBV6-2 or TRBV6-3 and TRBJ2-7; TCRdb proposes TRBD1, but this gene call is untestable without DNA. This CDR3 has 16 residues. Germline V gene data show CDR1 as MNHEY and CDR2 as SVGEGT. The CDR3 here is CASINPSRDKTYEQYF.

The V gene is TRBV7-9, the J gene TRBJ2-7; absent DNA, TCRdb's TRBD2 call cannot be checked. The CDR3 runs to 18 residues. CDR1 and CDR2 from the germline V gene are SEHNR and FQNEAQ (reference sequence). CDR3 in amino acids: CASSPPGLAGGPTDEQYF. The variable domain in full, completed from reference TRBV7-9 and TRBJ2-7, reads DTGVSQNPRHKITKRGQNVTFRCDPISEHNRLYWYRQTLGQGPEFLTYFQNEAQLEKSRLLSDRFSAERPKGSFSTLEIQRTEQGDSAMYLCASSPPGLAGGPTDEQYFGPGTRLTVT.

J is TRBJ2-2 and V is TRBV7-6; TCRdb lists TRBD1, though no DNA is available to test this call. Germline loops: CDR1 SGHVS, CDR2 FNYEAQ. The CDR3 consists of 16 residues. The CDR3 is CASSLETVLGAGELFF.

This chain connects TRBV19 to TRBJ1-3; TCRdb indicates TRBD1, and absent DNA this call remains unverified. CDR3 length: 17 residues. Germline CDR1 LNHDA, CDR2 SQIVND (reference sequence). The CDR3 region is CASSTRTGGASGNTIYF.

This clonotype ranks as medium-sized in terms of frequency. This chain uses TRBV7-6 with TRBJ2-7; TCRdb returns TRBD1, unconfirmable since there is no DNA. The CDR3 covers 13 residues. Germline V CDR1 and CDR2: SGHVS, FNYEAQ. The CDR3 is CASSLGDPYEQYF.

This clonotype ranks as medium-sized (0.01 to 0.1%) in terms of frequency. The chain couples TRBV27 to TRBJ2-7; the TCRdb D gene call, TRBD2, has no DNA to confirm it. This CDR3 has 15 amino acids. Germline-derived CDR1 and CDR2 are MNHEY and SMNVEV (reference sequence). The CDR3 region is CASSLRLASSYEQYF.

This chain connects TRBV15 to TRBJ2-5. This CDR3 spans 11 amino acids. The V gene's germline CDR1 is LNHNV and CDR2 YYDKDF (reference sequence). This CDR3 is CATSSGETQYF.

According to its frequency, this clonotype is medium-sized (0.01 to 0.1%). V and J are TRBV5-6 and TRBJ1-3. Looked up from germline, CDR1 is SGHDT and CDR2 is YYEEEE. The CDR3 has 15 residues. The CDR3 is CASSPDGNSGNTIYF. Full variable domain (rest looked up from reference TRBV5-6 and TRBJ1-3): DAGVTQSPTHLIKTRGQQVTLRCSPKSGHDTVSWYQQALGQGPQFIFQYYEEEERQRGNFPDRFSGHQFPNYSSELNVNALLLGDSALYLCASSPDGNSGNTIYFGEGSWLTVV.

This sequence joins TRBV5-6 and TRBJ2-1. The CDR3 extends over 14 amino acids. Germline assignment: CDR1 SGHDT and CDR2 YYEEEE. The CDR3 here is CASSLADGYNEQFF.

This rearrangement joins TRBV12-3 or TRBV12-4 to TRBJ1-5. The CDR3 has 15 residues. The CDR3 region is CASSLGGSIDQPQHF.

The chain has TRBV7-8 and TRBJ2-7; TCRdb's assignment of TRBD2 cannot be checked, as there is no DNA. In germline, CDR1 is SGHVS, CDR2 FQNEAQ. The CDR3 extends over 16 amino acids. CDR3: CASSLWTSGSSYEQYF.

This sequence joins TRBV4-1 and TRBJ2-5; TCRdb's D call of TRBD1 is untestable without DNA. The length of the CDR3 is 16 residues. The germline V gene encodes CDR1 MGHRA and CDR2 YSYEKL. The CDR3 loop reads CASSQIIGGAQETQYF.

Judged by frequency, this clonotype is medium-sized. The rearrangement links TRBV4-3 to TRBJ1-1. The germline CDR1 and CDR2 sequences are LGHNA and YSLEER. The CDR3 contains 14 residues. CDR3 loop: CASSQDLENTEAFF.

The rearrangement joins TRBV7-6 to TRBJ2-7. From germline, CDR1 is SGHVS and CDR2 FNYEAQ. The CDR3 contains 14 residues. This CDR3 reads CASSWGSDSYEQYF.

V is TRBV29-1 and J is TRBJ1-1. CDR1 and CDR2 (germline): SQVTM, ANQGSEA. The CDR3 consists of 13 residues. CDR3 sequence: CSVDGSMNTEAFF. Using reference TRBV29-1 and TRBJ1-1 for the parts outside the CDR3, the full variable domain is SAVISQKPSRDICQRGTSLTIQCQVDSQVTMMFWYRQQPGQSLTLIATANQGSEATYESGFVIDKFPISRPNLTFSTLTVSNMSPEDSSIYLCSVDGSMNTEAFFGQGTRLTVV.

CDR3: CASSRGTNTEAFF. The gene calls are TRBV4-3 and TRBJ1-1; TCRdb's D call of TRBD1 is untestable without DNA. The CDR3 has 13 residues. Germline CDR1 and CDR2: LGHNA and YSLEER.

This chain joins TRBV28 and TRBJ1-5; as DNA is missing, the TRBD1 call by TCRdb cannot be tested. CDR1 MDHEN and CDR2 SYDVKM come from the germline V gene. The CDR3 covers 18 residues. The CDR3 region is CASTLSGDGGQSNQPQHF.

The chain combines TRBV4-2 with TRBJ2-7; without DNA, the TCRdb call of TRBD2 cannot be checked. The CDR3 extends over 14 amino acids. CDR1 is LGHNA, CDR2 YNFKEQ, per germline. This CDR3 is CASSQLLPDPVQYF.

The rearrangement links TRBV5-4 to TRBJ2-3; TCRdb's D call, TRBD1, is unchecked because there is no DNA. The CDR3 runs 15 residues. Germline CDR1 and CDR2: SGHNT and YYREEE (reference sequence). CDR3 region: CASSSALQESDTQYF.

The genes are TRBV29-1 and TRBJ2-7; TCRdb designates TRBD1, a call that cannot be tested without DNA. In germline, CDR1 is SQVTM, CDR2 ANQGSEA. This CDR3 has 15 amino acids. The CDR3 sequence is CSVLGTGVAFYEQYF.

V usage is TRBV12-3 or TRBV12-4 and J usage is TRBJ2-7; the TCRdb call, TRBD2, lacks DNA for checking. The CDR3 length is 15 residues. The CDR3 sequence: CASSLDGTSLGEQYF.